This entry lists 9 T cell receptor beta chains sequenced from one sample in a study of monozygotic twins with inflammatory bowel disease. TCRdb reprocessed the 5' RACE reads, with one entry per CDR3 protein and no DNA. The sample totals more than 75,000 distinct CDR3 sequences. The sequenced sample was blood. The receptors come from a human donor with ulcerative colitis or Crohn's disease, or a healthy co-twin of an affected twin (not recorded which).

The chain couples TRBV20-1 to TRBJ1-2; TCRdb gives TRBD1 as the D gene, but with no DNA this cannot be confirmed. The length of the CDR3 is 12 residues. Per the germline V gene, CDR1 is DFQATT and CDR2 is SNEGSKA (reference sequence). The CDR3 sequence: CSARDRGFGYTF.

The chain links TRBV4-1 to TRBJ2-2; TCRdb designates TRBD1, a call that cannot be tested without DNA. The germline gives CDR1 MGHRA, CDR2 YSYEKL. The CDR3 is 16 amino acids. The CDR3 region is CASSPGTGWTGGELFF.

The rearrangement links TRBV5-1 to TRBJ1-1; absent DNA, TCRdb's TRBD1 call cannot be checked. This CDR3 has 15 residues. CDR1 and CDR2 from the germline V gene are SGHRS and YFSETQ. This CDR3 reads CASSLHRVGDTEAFF.

The chain uses TRBV19 and TRBJ2-1; the D gene TCRdb calls, TRBD1, cannot be checked with no DNA. Germline V CDR1 and CDR2: LNHDA, SQIVND (reference sequence). The CDR3 consists of 13 residues. The chain's CDR3 is CASTPDRGSEQFF.

The chain uses TRBV7-2 and TRBJ2-7; with no DNA, the TCRdb D assignment of TRBD2 cannot be verified. This CDR3 is built from 15 residues. Per the germline V gene, CDR1 is SGHTA and CDR2 is FQGNSA. CDR3 in amino acids: CASSFGGLETYEQYF.

The gene calls are TRBV24-1 and TRBJ1-2; the TCRdb D gene call, TRBD1, has no DNA to confirm it. The length of the CDR3 is 14 residues. The V gene's germline CDR1 is KGHDR and CDR2 SFDVKD. CDR3 region: CATSDETGIYGYTF.

The chain joins TRBV7-8 to TRBJ2-7; lacking DNA, the TRBD2 call made by TCRdb goes unchecked. The CDR3 has 15 amino acids. Germline values: CDR1 SGHVS, CDR2 FQNEAQ. The CDR3 sequence is CASSLGVLSSYEQYF.

The rearrangement links TRBV3-1 to TRBJ1-1; TCRdb returns TRBD1, unconfirmable since there is no DNA. CDR3 length: 13 residues. Germline V gene data show CDR1 as LGHDT and CDR2 as YNNKEL (reference sequence). CDR3 amino acids: CASSQSRGTEAFF.

The CDR3 loop reads CATSVYDSGNTIYF. V is TRBV12-3 or TRBV12-4 and J is TRBJ1-3. The CDR3 extends over 14 amino acids.